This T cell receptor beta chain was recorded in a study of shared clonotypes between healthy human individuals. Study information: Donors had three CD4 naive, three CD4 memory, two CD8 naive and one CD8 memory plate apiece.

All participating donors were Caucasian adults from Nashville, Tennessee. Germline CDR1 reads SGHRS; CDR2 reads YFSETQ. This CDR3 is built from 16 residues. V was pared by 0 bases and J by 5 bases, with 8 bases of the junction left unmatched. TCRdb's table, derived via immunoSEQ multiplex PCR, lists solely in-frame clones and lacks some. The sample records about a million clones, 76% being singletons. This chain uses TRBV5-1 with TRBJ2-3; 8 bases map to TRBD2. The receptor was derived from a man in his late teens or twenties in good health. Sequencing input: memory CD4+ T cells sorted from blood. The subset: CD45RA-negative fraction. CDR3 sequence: CASSLELAGGKDTQYF. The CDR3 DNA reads TGCGCCAGCAGCTTGGAATTGGCGGGGGGAAAAGATACGCAGTATTTT.